Below, 12 T cell receptor beta chains from the same sample are listed, as sequenced in a study of OX40 agonist ivuxolimab in advanced cancers. Sequenced by immunoSEQ multiplex PCR; TCRdb stores in-frame clones only, minus some. Of around 60,000 clones listed, 70% to 85% are singletons. The source was CD4+ or CD8+ T cells sorted from blood, collected in a trial of the OX40 agonist ivuxolimab. These receptors were obtained from an adult with an advanced solid tumor such as melanoma, head and neck, liver or kidney cancer.

V and J are TRBV10-3 and TRBJ2-7; possibly TRBD1 for D (6 bases). Germline CDR1 and CDR2: ENHRY and SYGVKD. V was trimmed by 4 bases and J by 9 bases, leaving 19 bases between them. The CDR3 length is 14 residues. Here the CDR3 reads CAISGQAGLRGQYF. As DNA, the CDR3 is TGTGCCATCAGTGGACAGGCTGGGCTACGAGGGCAGTACTTC.

The chain combines TRBV2 with TRBJ1-1, with D hard to call. This CDR3 has 11 residues. Trimming took 10 bases from V and 1 from J, leaving 7 bases between them. Germline CDR1 and CDR2: SNHLY and FYNNEI. CDR3 sequence reads: CATVANTEAFF. The CDR3 region has the DNA TGTGCCACCGTTGCGAACACTGAAGCTTTCTTT. Full variable domain (outside the CDR3, taken from reference TRBV2 and TRBJ1-1): EPEVTQTPSHQVTQMGQEVILRCVPISNHLYFYWYRQILGQKVEFLVSFYNNEISEKSEIFDDQFSVERPDGSNFTLKIRSTKLEDSAMYFCATVANTEAFFGQGTRLTVV.

The chain carries TRBV10-3 and TRBJ1-1; D call uncertain. CDR3 length: 13 residues. CDR1 and CDR2 from the germline V gene are ENHRY and SYGVKD. V gave up 11 bases and J gave up 0 bases, with 13 bases separating them. The CDR3 is CAAAGGMNTEAFF. CDR3 in DNA: TGTGCCGCCGCCGGCGGTATGAACACTGAAGCTTTCTTT.

The rearrangement links TRBV27 to TRBJ1-5, with D possibly being TRBD1 (6 bases). There are 14 residues in the CDR3. Germline lookup yields CDR1 MNHEY and CDR2 SMNVEV (reference sequence). Trimming removed 2 bases from V and 6 bases from J, with 11 bases in between. DNA of the CDR3: TGTGCCAGCAGTTTAAGGGGGGTAGGTCAGCCCCAGCATTTT. It codes for CASSLRGVGQPQHF.

The chain uses TRBV5-4 and TRBJ1-5; 7 bases map to TRBD1. The CDR3 loop spans 17 amino acids. The V gene end was trimmed by 5 bases and the J gene end by 0 bases; junction bases not matched to a gene: 11. CDR1 SGHNT and CDR2 YYREEE come from the germline V gene (reference sequence). This chain's CDR3 is CASRTSGGTVSNQPQHF. For the CDR3, the DNA is TGTGCCAGCAGAACATCAGGGGGTACAGTTAGCAATCAGCCCCAGCATTTT.

The chain uses TRBV28 and TRBJ2-5; D unclear. Germline CDR1 reads MDHEN; CDR2 reads SYDVKM. The CDR3 extends over 11 amino acids. Trimming removed 8 bases from V and 7 bases from J, with 11 bases in between. The CDR3 DNA follows: TGTGCCAGCCGATTAACTGGGACCCAGTACTTC. Encoded protein: CASRLTGTQYF.

CDR3 sequence (DNA): TGTGCCAGCAGCTTGGCCGTTTCCGGGGCCCGAGGTCATAACTATGGCTACACCTTC. It specifies CASSLAVSGARGHNYGYTF. The V call is TRBV7-1, the J call TRBJ1-2; possibly TRBD1 for D (5 bases). TRBV7-1 has ORF status, its function being uncertain. The CDR3 runs to 19 residues. Trimming stripped 4 bases from V and 1 base from J, with 25 bases between.

The V and J genes are TRBV28 and TRBJ1-2; D unresolved. CDR3 length equals 15 residues. V dropped 6 bases and J dropped 2 bases, with 16 bases sitting between them. Germline V gene data show CDR1 as MDHEN and CDR2 as SYDVKM. The CDR3: CASRYKSTRNYGYTF. The CDR3 DNA reads TGTGCCAGCAGATATAAATCCACCCGAAACTATGGCTACACCTTC.

V and J are TRBV19 and TRBJ1-2; 8 bases are a match to TRBD1. Per the germline V gene, CDR1 is LNHDA and CDR2 is SQIVND (reference sequence). The CDR3 totals 17 residues. With 7 bases clipped from V and 3 bases from J, the junction kept 16 bases outside the gene matches. The CDR3 loop reads CASTMRGPGGIYYGYTF. The CDR3 nucleotides are TGTGCCAGTACTATGAGAGGGCCAGGGGGCATTTACTATGGCTACACCTTC. The whole variable domain, remainder taken from reference TRBV19 and TRBJ1-2, is DGGITQSPKYLFRKEGQNVTLSCEQNLNHDAMYWYRQDPGQGLRLIYYSQIVNDFQKGDIAEGYSVSREKKESFPLTVTSAQKNPTAFYLCASTMRGPGGIYYGYTFGSGTRLTVV.

This clone came up once. This chain joins TRBV7-2 and TRBJ1-4; D possibly corresponds to TRBD1 (5 bases). Trimming removed 5 bases from V and 4 bases from J, with 14 bases in between. CDR1 is SGHTA and CDR2 is FQGNSA in the germline V gene. The CDR3 contains 15 residues. CDR3: CASSPKTDLNEKLFF. The DNA of the CDR3 is TGTGCCAGCAGCCCGAAGACAGACCTTAATGAAAAACTGTTTTTT. The full variable domain, completed using reference TRBV7-2 and TRBJ1-4, is GAGVSQSPSNKVTEKGKDVELRCDPISGHTALYWYRQSLGQGLEFLIYFQGNSAPDKSGLPSDRFSAERTGGSVSTLTIQRTQQEDSAVYLCASSPKTDLNEKLFFGSGTQLSVL.

The rearrangement joins TRBV5-1 to TRBJ2-5, with D perhaps TRBD2 (5 bases). The CDR3 has 13 amino acids. The germline V gene has CDR1 SGHRS and CDR2 YFSETQ. Trimming removed 6 bases from V and 1 base from J, with 10 bases in between. CDR3 bases: TGCGCCAGCACTGGACTCTTCCAAGAGACCCAGTACTTC. Protein product: CASTGLFQETQYF.

The chain joins TRBV6-6 to TRBJ2-2, with D tentatively TRBD2 (6 bases). This CDR3 has 14 residues. CDR1 is MNHNY and CDR2 is SVGAGI in the germline V gene (reference sequence). Trimming left V 8 bases short and J 4 bases short, with 14 bases between. The CDR3 here is CASAGRELTGELFF. The CDR3 DNA is TGTGCCAGCGCGGGGCGGGAACTCACCGGGGAGCTGTTTTTT.